This T cell receptor (beta chain) was sequenced in a study of shared clonotypes between healthy human individuals (dated by TCRdb to the early 2020s). A note on the overall study: A couple of women and three men aged 18 to 49 years were included in the cohort. Leukapheresis yielded between about 0.85 and 10 billion PBMCs per donor. For each donor, three plates each were used for CD4 naive and CD4 memory, two plates were used for CD8 naive, and one plate was used for CD8 memory. Different laboratories and diverse techniques were used to prepare libraries and sequence TCR repertoires, to increase sequencing depth and limit assay-specific biases. To estimate repertoire size and how much clonotype sharing occurs between individuals, the study deeply sequenced the blood TCR repertoires of roughly 5 healthy adults. Summary of the overall study and its limitations: Only blood was sampled, and tissue TCR repertoires likely differ from those in blood. Because the study included a small number of donors, the genetic and exposure-history diversity represented was limited. Compared with non-shared clonotypes, the clonotypes found in all four sorted-subset donors had higher generation probabilities. Naive subsets generally had larger estimated clonotype richness than memory subsets did. Rarefaction of sorted-subset datasets indicated incomplete sequencing despite the large sequencing depth. Pairwise subsampling indicated that sequencing depth was expected to affect the degree of clonotype sharing among donors. Sharing across several donors was observed for about 4.8% of naive CD4, under 4% of naive CD8, 2% to 2.5% of memory CD4, and about 0.39% of memory CD8 clonotypes.

The CDR3 contains 16 residues, cysteine and phenylalanine counted. Only the CDR3 DNA is retained, 48 bases long and in frame from the first base. Ends trimmed: V by 4 bases, J by 1 base; bases unmatched to a gene: 8. CDR1 SGHNT and CDR2 YYREEE are derived from the germline V gene (reference sequence). A word on this clone: Its recognized antigen is unknown. Base qualities are missing; no much larger clone stands one base away.

Healthy HIV-negative adults with no recently reported acute infections or vaccinations were included as donors. Only Caucasian adults living in Nashville, Tennessee, USA were represented among the donors. Magnetic negative selection was used to enrich CD4+ T cells, after which naive cells were positively selected on CD45RA and the negative fraction became the memory subset. Blood was obtained by leukapheresis, after which PBMCs were separated by Ficoll-Histopaque density gradient centrifugation and cryopreserved in liquid nitrogen vapor phase. Analytical flow cytometry was used to check the purity and quantity of every magnetically sorted T cell population. Genomic DNA was isolated from each sorted fraction and quantified by UV absorbance on a Nanodrop 2000c. Using the deep immunoSEQ assay, multiplex PCR amplified TCR CDR3 regions from genomic DNA. Extracted genomic DNA from each cell subset was distributed evenly across all wells of several immunoSEQ 96-well plates, and each plate was treated as a replicate. Each replicate PCR for sorted subsets received around 0.2 ug genomic DNA, equal to roughly 30,000 T cell genomes. Purified libraries were measured with a Qubit 3.0 fluorometer, size-checked on a Bioanalyzer 2100, and measured again with the KAPA Library Quantification kit. A separate single-read 150-cycle Illumina NextSeq 550 flow cell was used to sequence each immunoSEQ 96-well plate. The study's own analysis went as follows. Because the immunoSEQ output held only junctional sequences and lacked quality scores, the filtering could not match the filtering applied to full-length reads. To assign V/J genes and CDR3, sequences were annotated using PyIR, a Python wrapper for IgBLAST v1.9, with IMGT germline references. Reads were removed for weak V/J assignments (E-value above 1e-6), missing CDR3, stop codons, out-of-frame junctions, or ambiguous translated residues. V3J clonotypes were defined as sequences sharing the same inferred V gene, J gene, and CDR3 amino acid sequence. Percentage overlap between repertoires was computed as shared unique clonotypes divided by the size of the smaller repertoire. Richness of each repertoire was evaluated using RTK rarefaction, the Chao1 estimator, and Recon v2.1 estimates of unobserved clonotypes. For all TCRbeta clonotypes obtained by the gDNA method from a handful of donors, generation probabilities were computed with OLGA. The clones in this table, taken by TCRdb from immuneACCESS, are in-frame only. Not every clone is retained; where verified, under half of the shortfall comes from an unresolved V gene, and the cause of the rest is unknown. Clone size and the V and J calls come from that table; the DNA yielded D and trimming. For this sample the table gives more than 2,000,000 clones, of which over 85% were detected only once. The ten largest clones take up around 0.14% of the sample.

This TCR was recovered from a man between 18 and 29 years old in good health. The sample comprised naive CD4+ T cells sorted from blood. The sample's cell subset or site label, decoded: CD45RA+ positively selected. The chain is encoded by TRBV5-4 joined to TRBJ2-7; 10 bases in the middle match TRBD2. The CDR3 protein sequence reads: CASSAGLAVGSYEQYF. At the DNA level, the sequence is TGTGCCAGCAGCGCCGGACTAGCGGTAGGGTCCTACGAGCAGTACTTC.